This T cell receptor beta chain is drawn from a study of cytomegalovirus exposure and HLA in healthy donors. About the research overall: The 95 to 150 validation repertoires, a later analysis reported, used the same platform as the approximately 700 first-cohort repertoires.

CDR3 size: 15 residues. The V and J ends lost 0 bases and 4 bases respectively, with 11 bases between them. Germline assignment: CDR1 SGDLS and CDR2 YYNGEE. The protocol was immunoSEQ multiplex PCR, while the TCRdb copy is restricted to in-frame clones and leaves out a portion. The profile covers about 200,000 clones, with more than 75% appearing a single time and 2% taken by the ten largest. This clone is a singleton in its sample. No antigen is known for it. Distinct nucleotide sequences in the sample also encode this CDR3. Study-level findings and limits: The study labeled around 160 TCR beta chains cytomegalovirus-associated. The tendency of first-cohort TCR clusters to co-occur in the 90 to 150 validation repertoires emerged from a later analysis.

Sequencing input: PBMCs. J is TRBJ1-3 and V is TRBV9; D uncertain. The TCR comes from a woman aged 18-29 years in good health and CMV-seropositive. The CDR3 sequence is CASSVDVGSGNTIYF. The CDR3 DNA follows: TGTGCCAGCAGCGTAGATGTCGGGTCAGGAAACACCATATATTTT.